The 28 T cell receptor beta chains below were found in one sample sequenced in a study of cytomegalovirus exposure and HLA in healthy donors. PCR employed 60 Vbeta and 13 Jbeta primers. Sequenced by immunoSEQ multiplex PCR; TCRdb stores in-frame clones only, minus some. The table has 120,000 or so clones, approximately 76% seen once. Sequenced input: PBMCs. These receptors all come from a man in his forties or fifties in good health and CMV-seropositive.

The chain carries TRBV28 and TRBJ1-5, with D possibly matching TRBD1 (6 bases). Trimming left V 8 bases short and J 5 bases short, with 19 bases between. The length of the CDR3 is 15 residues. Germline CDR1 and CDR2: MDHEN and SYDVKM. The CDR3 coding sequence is TGTGCCAGCGTTTCCTCCAGGGGTTCGGATCAGCCCCAGCATTTT. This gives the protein CASVSSRGSDQPQHF.

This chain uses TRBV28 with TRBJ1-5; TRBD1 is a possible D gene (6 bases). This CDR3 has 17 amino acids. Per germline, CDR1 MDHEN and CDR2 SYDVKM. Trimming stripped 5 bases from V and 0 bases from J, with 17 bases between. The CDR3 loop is CASSDGQRPYSNQPQHF. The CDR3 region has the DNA TGTGCCAGCAGTGACGGACAGAGGCCCTATAGCAATCAGCCCCAGCATTTT.

The CDR3 sequence: CASSNTGSPQPQHF. The CDR3 DNA sequence: TGTGCCAGCAGCAATACAGGGAGCCCTCAGCCCCAGCATTTT. This chain uses TRBV7-9 with TRBJ1-5, with D tentatively TRBD1 (6 bases). Trimming pared 5 bases from V and 6 bases from J, leaving 14 bases between. Per germline, CDR1 SEHNR and CDR2 FQNEAQ (reference sequence). This CDR3 has 14 residues.

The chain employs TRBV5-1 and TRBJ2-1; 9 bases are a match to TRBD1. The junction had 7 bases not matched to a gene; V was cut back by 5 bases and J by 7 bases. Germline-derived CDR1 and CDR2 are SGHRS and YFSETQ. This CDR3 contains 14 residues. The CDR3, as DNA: TGCGCCAGCAGGCCCGGGACAGGGCCGAATGAGCAGTTCTTC. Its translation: CASRPGTGPNEQFF.

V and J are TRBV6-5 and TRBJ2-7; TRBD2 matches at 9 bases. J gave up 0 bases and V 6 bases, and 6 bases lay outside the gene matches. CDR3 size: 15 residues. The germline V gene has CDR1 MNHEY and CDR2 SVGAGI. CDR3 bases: TGTGCCAGCAGGGCTAGCGGGGCCACCTCCTACGAGCAGTACTTC. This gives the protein CASRASGATSYEQYF.

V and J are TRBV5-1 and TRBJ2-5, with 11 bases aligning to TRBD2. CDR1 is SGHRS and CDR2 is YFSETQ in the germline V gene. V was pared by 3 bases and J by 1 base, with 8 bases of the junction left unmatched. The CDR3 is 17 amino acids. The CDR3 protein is CASSSLAGGYSQETQYF. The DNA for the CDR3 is TGCGCCAGCAGCTCCCTAGCGGGAGGTTATAGCCAAGAGACCCAGTACTTC.

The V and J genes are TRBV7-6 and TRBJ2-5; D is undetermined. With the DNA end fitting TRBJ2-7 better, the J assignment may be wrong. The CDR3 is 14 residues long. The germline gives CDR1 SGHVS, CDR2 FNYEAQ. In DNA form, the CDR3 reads TGTGCCAGCTACGGCTTGGTTAGCTCCTACGAGCAGTACTTC. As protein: CASYGLVSSYEQYF.

The CDR3 bases are TGTGCCAGCAGTTTTGGGGGGGCGAGGTCTGAAGCTTTCTTT. Protein sequence: CASSFGGARSEAFF. The V call is TRBV27, the J call TRBJ1-1; possibly TRBD1 for D (6 bases). The CDR3 spans 14 residues. CDR1 is MNHEY and CDR2 is SMNVEV in the germline V gene (reference sequence). V lost 3 bases to trimming and J lost 6 bases, with 14 bases between them.

As DNA, the CDR3 is TGTGCCAGCAGTTACCGGAGAGACACCGGGGAGCTGTTTTTT. Translation: CASSYRRDTGELFF. The genes are TRBV6-6 and TRBJ2-2; no definite D call. Trimming pared 2 bases from V and 3 bases from J, leaving 7 bases between. The CDR3 sequence is 14 residues long. Germline V lookup: CDR1 MNHNY, CDR2 SVGAGI (reference sequence).

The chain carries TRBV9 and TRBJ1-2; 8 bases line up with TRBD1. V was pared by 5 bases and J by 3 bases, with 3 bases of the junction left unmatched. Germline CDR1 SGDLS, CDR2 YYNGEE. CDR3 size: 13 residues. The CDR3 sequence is CASRAQGDYGYTF. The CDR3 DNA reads TGTGCCAGCAGAGCACAGGGGGACTATGGCTACACCTTC.

CDR3 sequence: CASSEGWNEQFF. DNA for the CDR3: TGTGCCAGCAGCGAGGGGTGGAATGAGCAGTTCTTC. The chain has TRBV9 and TRBJ2-1; D perhaps matches TRBD1 (5 bases). Trimming cost V 3 bases and J 7 bases, with 8 bases left between them. The length of the CDR3 is 12 residues. CDR1 and CDR2 (germline): SGDLS, YYNGEE.

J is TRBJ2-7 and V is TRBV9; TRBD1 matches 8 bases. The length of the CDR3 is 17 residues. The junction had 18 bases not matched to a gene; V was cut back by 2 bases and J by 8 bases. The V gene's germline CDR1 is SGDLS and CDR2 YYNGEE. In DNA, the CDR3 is TGTGCCAGCAGCGTGCGACCAGTCGGACAGGGATACGACAAGCAGTACTTC. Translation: CASSVRPVGQGYDKQYF.

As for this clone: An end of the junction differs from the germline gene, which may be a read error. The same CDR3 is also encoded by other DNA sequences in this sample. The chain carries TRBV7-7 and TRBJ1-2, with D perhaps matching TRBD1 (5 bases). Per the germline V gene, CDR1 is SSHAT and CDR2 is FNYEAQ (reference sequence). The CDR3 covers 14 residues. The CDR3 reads CASSGVSEDEGDTF. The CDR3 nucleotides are TGCGCCAGCAGCGGCGTAAGCGAAGACGAAGGGGACACCTTC.

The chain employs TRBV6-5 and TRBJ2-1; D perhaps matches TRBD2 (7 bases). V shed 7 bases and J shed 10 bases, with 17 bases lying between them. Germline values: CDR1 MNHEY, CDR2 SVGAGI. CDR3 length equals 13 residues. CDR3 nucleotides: TGTGCCAGCAACTTACAAGGGGGAGGGGAGCAGTTCTTC. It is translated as CASNLQGGGEQFF.

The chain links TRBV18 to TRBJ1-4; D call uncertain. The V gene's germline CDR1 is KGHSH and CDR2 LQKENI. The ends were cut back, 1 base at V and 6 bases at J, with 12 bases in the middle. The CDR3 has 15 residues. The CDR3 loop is CASSPQRGFDEKLFF. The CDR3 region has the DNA TGTGCCAGCTCACCACAGCGGGGATTCGATGAAAAACTGTTTTTT.

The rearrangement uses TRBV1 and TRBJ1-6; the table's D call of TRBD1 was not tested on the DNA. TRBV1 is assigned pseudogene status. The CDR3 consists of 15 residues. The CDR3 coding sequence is TGCACCAGCAGCCAAGATAGCAGGGGGCACTCACCCCTCCACTTT. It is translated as CTSSQDSRGHSPLHF.

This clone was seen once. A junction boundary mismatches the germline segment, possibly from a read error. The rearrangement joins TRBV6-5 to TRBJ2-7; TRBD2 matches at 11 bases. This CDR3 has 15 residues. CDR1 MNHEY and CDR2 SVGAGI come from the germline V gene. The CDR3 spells CASSATSGASHEQYF. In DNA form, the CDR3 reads TGTGCCAGCAGTGCGACTAGCGGGGCCTCCCACGAGCAGTACTTC.

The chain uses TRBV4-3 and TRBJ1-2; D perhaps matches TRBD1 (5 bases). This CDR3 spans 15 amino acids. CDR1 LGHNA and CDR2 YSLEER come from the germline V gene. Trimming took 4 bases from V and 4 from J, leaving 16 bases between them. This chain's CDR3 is CASSPFGGKVYGYTF. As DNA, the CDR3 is TGCGCCAGCAGCCCATTCGGGGGGAAGGTCTATGGCTACACCTTC.

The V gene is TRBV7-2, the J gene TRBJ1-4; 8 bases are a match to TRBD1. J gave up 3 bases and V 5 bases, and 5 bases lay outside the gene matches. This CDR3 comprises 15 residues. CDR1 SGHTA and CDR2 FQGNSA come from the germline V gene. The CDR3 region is CASSLNRGANEKLFF. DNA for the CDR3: TGTGCCAGCAGCCTAAACAGGGGGGCTAATGAAAAACTGTTTTTT.

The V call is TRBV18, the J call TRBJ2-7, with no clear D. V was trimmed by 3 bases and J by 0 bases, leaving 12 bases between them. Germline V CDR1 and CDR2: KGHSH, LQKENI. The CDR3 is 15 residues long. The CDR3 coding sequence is TGTGCCAGCTCACCGGTTGGCAGTTCCTCCTACGAGCAGTACTTC. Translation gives CASSPVGSSSYEQYF.

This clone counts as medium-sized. The CDR3 region is CASSMITGQPQHF. CDR3 nucleotide sequence: TGTGCCAGTAGTATGATCACAGGGCAGCCCCAGCATTTT. The chain carries TRBV19 and TRBJ1-5; a possible D gene is TRBD1 (6 bases). The CDR3 has 13 amino acids. The V end was cut by 3 bases, the J end by 7 bases, with 10 bases between. Germline lookup yields CDR1 LNHDA and CDR2 SQIVND (reference sequence).

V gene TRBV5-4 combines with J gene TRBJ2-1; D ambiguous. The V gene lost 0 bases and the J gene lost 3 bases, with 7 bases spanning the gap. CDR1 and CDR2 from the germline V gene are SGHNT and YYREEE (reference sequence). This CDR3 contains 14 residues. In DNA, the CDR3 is TGTGCCAGCAGCTTGGCAGGTAGCTACAATGAGCAGTTCTTC. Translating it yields CASSLAGSYNEQFF. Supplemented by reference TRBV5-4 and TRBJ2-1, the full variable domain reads ETGVTQSPTHLIKTRGQQVTLRCSSQSGHNTVSWYQQALGQGPQFIFQYYREEENGRGNFPPRFSGLQFPNYSSELNVNALELDDSALYLCASSLAGSYNEQFFGPGTRLTVL.

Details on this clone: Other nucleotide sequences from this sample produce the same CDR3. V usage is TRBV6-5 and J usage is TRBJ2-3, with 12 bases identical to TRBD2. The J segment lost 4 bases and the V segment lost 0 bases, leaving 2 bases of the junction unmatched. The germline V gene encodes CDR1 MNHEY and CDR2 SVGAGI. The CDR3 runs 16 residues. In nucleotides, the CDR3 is TGTGCCAGCAGTTACTCGGCTAGCGGGGGGGCAGATACGCAGTATTTT. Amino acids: CASSYSASGGADTQYF.

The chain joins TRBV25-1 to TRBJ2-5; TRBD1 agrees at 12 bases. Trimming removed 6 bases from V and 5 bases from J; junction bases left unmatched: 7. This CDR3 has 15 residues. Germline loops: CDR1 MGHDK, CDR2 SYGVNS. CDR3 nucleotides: TGTGCCAGCAGCCCCGGGACAGGGGGCTGGGAGACCCAGTACTTC. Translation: CASSPGTGGWETQYF.

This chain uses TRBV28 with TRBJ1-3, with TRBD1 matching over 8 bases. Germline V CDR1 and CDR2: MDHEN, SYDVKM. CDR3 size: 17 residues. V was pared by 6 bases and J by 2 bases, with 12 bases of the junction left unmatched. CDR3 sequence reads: CASRTNTGGRTGNTIYF. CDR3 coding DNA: TGTGCCAGCAGGACTAATACAGGGGGTAGGACTGGAAACACCATATATTTT.

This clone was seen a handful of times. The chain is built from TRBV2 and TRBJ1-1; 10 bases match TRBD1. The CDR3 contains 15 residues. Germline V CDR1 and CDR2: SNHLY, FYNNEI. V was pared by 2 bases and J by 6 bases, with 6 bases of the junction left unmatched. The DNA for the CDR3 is TGTGCCAGCAGTGAAAGGACAGGGGGGACGGCTGAAGCTTTCTTT. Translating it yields CASSERTGGTAEAFF.

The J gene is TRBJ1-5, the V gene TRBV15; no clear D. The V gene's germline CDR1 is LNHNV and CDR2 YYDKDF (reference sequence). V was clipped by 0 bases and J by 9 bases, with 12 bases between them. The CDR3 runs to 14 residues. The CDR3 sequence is CATSRERSLGPQHF. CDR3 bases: TGTGCCACCAGCAGAGAGAGGTCTCTGGGGCCCCAGCATTTT.

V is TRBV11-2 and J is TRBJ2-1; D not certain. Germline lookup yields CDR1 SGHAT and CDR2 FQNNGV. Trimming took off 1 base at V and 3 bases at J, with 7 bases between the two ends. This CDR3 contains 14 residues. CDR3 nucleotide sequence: TGTGCCAGCAGCTTAGGGCTCAACTACAATGAGCAGTTCTTC. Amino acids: CASSLGLNYNEQFF.